Listed below are T cell receptor beta chains from one sample, sequenced in a study of identifying expanded T cells in peripheral blood. Here immunoSEQ multiplex PCR was the method, and the copy in TCRdb shows in-frame clones only, minus some. The sample contains about 52,000 clones, about 80% of which appear only once. The specimen was blood. The receptors were gathered from a person aged 18-69 years in good health. CDR3s include the opening cysteine and the closing phenylalanine or tryptophan. Each record gives: D gene, V gene, J gene, clone size, CDR3 protein, CDR3 DNA. A D gene is named only where the DNA matches it firmly. Rows may omit the clone size; those that give it use once, few, many or a size class.

>-|TRBV10-1|TRBJ2-5|-
CASSGDQETQYF
TGCGCCAGCAGCGGGGACCAAGAGACCCAGTACTTC
>-|TRBV5-1|TRBJ1-1|-
CASSYWGAGQNTEAFF
TGCGCCAGCAGCTACTGGGGGGCAGGGCAGAACACTGAAGCTTTCTTT
>TRBD1|TRBV7-9|TRBJ2-1|-
CASRTGTGSYNEQFF
TGTGCCAGCAGGACCGGGACAGGCTCCTACAATGAGCAGTTCTTC
>-|TRBV4-3|TRBJ1-6|-
CASSQTKGSPLHF
TGCGCCAGCAGCCAAACGAAGGGTTCACCCCTCCACTTT
>-|TRBV5-4|TRBJ2-2|-
CASSSVVTGELFF
TGTGCCAGCAGCTCCGTCGTGACCGGGGAGCTGTTTTTT
>TRBD1|TRBV5-1|TRBJ1-4|-
CASGSGDSSTNEKLFF
TGCGCCAGCGGTTCTGGGGACAGTTCAACTAATGAAAAACTGTTTTTT
>-|TRBV6-1|TRBJ1-1|-
CASSRVWNTEAFF
TGTGCCAGCAGCAGGGTCTGGAACACTGAAGCTTTCTTT
>-|TRBV14|TRBJ1-5|once
CASSGSGGQPQHF
TGTGCCAGCAGCGGGAGTGGAGGTCAGCCCCAGCATTTT
>-|TRBV1|TRBJ2-5|-
CTSSPTRWRGDLQETQYF
TGCACCAGCAGCCCGACAAGGTGGCGGGGGGACCTACAAGAGACCCAGTACTTC
>-|TRBV11-2|TRBJ1-1|-
CASSFGDATEAFF
TGTGCCAGCAGCTTTGGGGACGCGACTGAAGCTTTCTTT
>-|TRBV6-5|TRBJ1-4|-
CASSSAGTYNEKLFF
TGTGCCAGCAGTTCAGCAGGGACGTATAATGAAAAACTGTTTTTT
>-|TRBV2|TRBJ1-2|-
CAGREEGFRYGYTF
TGTGCCGGGAGAGAAGAGGGATTTCGGTATGGCTACACCTTC
>-|TRBV7-2|TRBJ2-3|few
CASSMGVGTDTQYF
TGTGCCAGCAGCATGGGAGTCGGCACAGATACGCAGTATTTT
>-|TRBV30|TRBJ2-3|-
CAWSGLGDTQYF
TGTGCCTGGAGTGGACTAGGTGATACGCAGTATTTT
>-|TRBV5-6|TRBJ1-1|-
CASSYDSRSAEAFF
TGTGCCAGCAGCTATGACAGTCGATCCGCTGAAGCTTTCTTT
>-|TRBV2|TRBJ2-3|-
CASSKTGRGLPDTQYF
TGTGCCAGCAGTAAAACTGGTAGGGGATTGCCAGATACGCAGTATTTT
>TRBD2|TRBV7-2|TRBJ2-3|-
CASSLGTSGRANTQYF
TGTGCCAGCAGCTTAGGGACTAGCGGGAGGGCGAATACGCAGTATTTT